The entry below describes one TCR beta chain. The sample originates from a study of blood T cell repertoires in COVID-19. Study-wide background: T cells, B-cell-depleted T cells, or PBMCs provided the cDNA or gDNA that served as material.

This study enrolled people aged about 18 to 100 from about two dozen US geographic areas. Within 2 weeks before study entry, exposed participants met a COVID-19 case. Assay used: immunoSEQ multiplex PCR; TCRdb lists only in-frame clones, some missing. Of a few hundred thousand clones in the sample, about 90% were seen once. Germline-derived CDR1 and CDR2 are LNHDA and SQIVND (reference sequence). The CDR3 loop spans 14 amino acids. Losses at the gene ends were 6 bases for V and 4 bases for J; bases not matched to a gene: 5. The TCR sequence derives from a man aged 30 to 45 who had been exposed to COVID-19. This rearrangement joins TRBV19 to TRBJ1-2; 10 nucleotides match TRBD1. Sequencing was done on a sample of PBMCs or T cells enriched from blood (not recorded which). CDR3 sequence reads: CASSTGTGVYGYTF. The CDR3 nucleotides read TGTGCCAGTAGCACCGGGACAGGGGTCTATGGCTACACCTTC.